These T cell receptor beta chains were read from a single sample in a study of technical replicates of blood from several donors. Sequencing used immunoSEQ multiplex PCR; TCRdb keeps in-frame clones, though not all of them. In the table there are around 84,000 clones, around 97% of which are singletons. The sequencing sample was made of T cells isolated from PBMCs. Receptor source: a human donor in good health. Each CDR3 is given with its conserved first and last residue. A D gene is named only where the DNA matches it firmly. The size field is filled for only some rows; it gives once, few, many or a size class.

CDR3 protein: CASLSDRGGYGYTF
CDR3 DNA: TGTGCCAGTCTTTCGGACAGGGGGGGCTATGGCTACACCTTC
D gene: TRBD1
J gene: TRBJ1-2
clone size: NA
V gene: TRBV19

CDR3 protein: CASSLARIEQYF
CDR3 DNA: TGTGCCAGCAGCTTAGCGAGAATCGAGCAGTACTTC
D gene: NA
J gene: TRBJ2-7
clone size: NA
V gene: TRBV7-8

CDR3 protein: CASSRGPPTDTQYF
CDR3 DNA: TGCGCCAGCAGCCGGGGGCCCCCCACAGATACGCAGTATTTT
D gene: NA
J gene: TRBJ2-3
clone size: NA
V gene: TRBV4-1

CDR3 protein: CAREWELPGRDNEQFF
CDR3 DNA: TGCGCCAGGGAATGGGAGCTCCCCGGACGGGACAATGAGCAGTTCTTC
D gene: NA
J gene: TRBJ2-1
clone size: NA
V gene: TRBV10-2

CDR3 protein: CASRLAGTGTQFGETQYF
CDR3 DNA: TGTGCCAGCAGGTTAGCTGGGACTGGGACCCAATTCGGGGAGACCCAGTACTTC
D gene: NA
J gene: TRBJ2-5
clone size: NA
V gene: TRBV11-3

CDR3 protein: CAKSSTENTGELFF
CDR3 DNA: TGTGCCAAAAGCAGTACAGAGAACACCGGGGAGCTGTTTTTT
D gene: NA
J gene: TRBJ2-2
clone size: NA
V gene: TRBV2

CDR3 protein: CAISGGLAGQQTQYF
CDR3 DNA: TGTGCCATCAGTGGCGGGCTAGCGGGCCAACAGACCCAGTACTTC
D gene: TRBD2
J gene: TRBJ2-5
clone size: NA
V gene: TRBV10-3

CDR3 protein: CASRFDRSGEAFF
CDR3 DNA: TGTGCCAGCAGATTTGACAGGTCGGGTGAAGCTTTCTTT
D gene: NA
J gene: TRBJ1-1
clone size: NA
V gene: TRBV6-5

CDR3 protein: CASSPTRTSSHEQYF
CDR3 DNA: TGTGCCAGCAGCCCTACTCGGACTAGTTCCCACGAGCAGTACTTC
D gene: TRBD2
J gene: TRBJ2-7
clone size: once
V gene: TRBV7-6

CDR3 protein: CASSYGRGRWFF
CDR3 DNA: TGTGCCAGCAGTTACGGCAGGGGAAGGTGGTTCTTC
D gene: NA
J gene: TRBJ2-1
clone size: NA
V gene: TRBV6-5

CDR3 protein: CASSLSGQETQYF
CDR3 DNA: TGTGCCAGCAGCTTGAGCGGACAAGAGACCCAGTACTTC
D gene: NA
J gene: TRBJ2-5
clone size: once
V gene: TRBV7-6

CDR3 protein: CASSNKGTAYEQYF
CDR3 DNA: TGTGCCAGCAGCAACAAAGGGACAGCCTACGAGCAGTACTTC
D gene: NA
J gene: TRBJ2-7
clone size: few
V gene: TRBV21-1

CDR3 protein: CASSNGLSGRDTGELFF
CDR3 DNA: TGTGCCAGCAGTAACGGACTAAGCGGGCGGGACACCGGGGAGCTGTTTTTT
D gene: NA
J gene: TRBJ2-2
clone size: NA
V gene: TRBV4-2

CDR3 protein: CASSLNGLAVETQYF
CDR3 DNA: TGTGCCAGCAGTTTAAATGGGCTAGCTGTGGAGACCCAGTACTTC
D gene: NA
J gene: TRBJ2-5
clone size: NA
V gene: TRBV27

CDR3 protein: CAISDQSTKTGGSEKLFF
CDR3 DNA: TGTGCCATCAGTGACCAATCCACCAAGACAGGGGGTAGTGAAAAACTGTTTTTT
D gene: TRBD1
J gene: TRBJ1-4
clone size: NA
V gene: TRBV10-3

CDR3 protein: CASSPYGGWDQPQHF
CDR3 DNA: TGTGCCAGCAGCCCCTACGGGGGTTGGGATCAGCCCCAGCATTTT
D gene: NA
J gene: TRBJ1-5
clone size: few
V gene: TRBV9

CDR3 protein: CASSLNSGGYTF
CDR3 DNA: TGCGCCAGCAGCTTGAATTCAGGCGGCTACACCTTC
D gene: NA
J gene: TRBJ1-2
clone size: NA
V gene: TRBV5-1

CDR3 protein: CASSQAGAGEQYF
CDR3 DNA: TGCGCCAGCAGCCAAGCTGGGGCGGGGGAGCAGTACTTC
D gene: NA
J gene: TRBJ2-7
clone size: NA
V gene: TRBV4-1

CDR3 protein: CSVTDRGDEKLFF
CDR3 DNA: TGCAGCGTTACGGACAGGGGGGATGAAAAACTGTTTTTT
D gene: TRBD1
J gene: TRBJ1-4
clone size: NA
V gene: TRBV29-1

CDR3 protein: CASRVGGAIGTGELFF
CDR3 DNA: TGTGCCAGCAGAGTCGGGGGGGCCATCGGGACCGGGGAGCTGTTTTTT
D gene: TRBD2
J gene: TRBJ2-2
clone size: once
V gene: TRBV2

CDR3 protein: CASSESVQGEQFF
CDR3 DNA: TGCGCCAGCAGTGAAAGCGTACAGGGTGAGCAGTTCTTC
D gene: NA
J gene: TRBJ2-1
clone size: NA
V gene: TRBV10-1

CDR3 protein: CASSTSGDPSYEQYF
CDR3 DNA: TGTGCCAGCAGCACAAGCGGAGACCCCTCCTACGAGCAGTACTTC
D gene: NA
J gene: TRBJ2-7
clone size: NA
V gene: TRBV27

CDR3 protein: CASSLGGGRYNEQFF
CDR3 DNA: TGTGCCAGCAGCTTGGGCGGGGGCAGGTACAATGAGCAGTTCTTC
D gene: NA
J gene: TRBJ2-1
clone size: NA
V gene: TRBV5-4

CDR3 protein: CASSIPLSYEQYF
CDR3 DNA: TGTGCCAGTAGTATCCCACTCTCCTACGAGCAGTACTTC
D gene: NA
J gene: TRBJ2-7
clone size: NA
V gene: TRBV19

CDR3 protein: CASSESSQGNEQFF
CDR3 DNA: TGCGCCAGCAGTGAATCGAGCCAGGGCAATGAGCAGTTCTTC
D gene: NA
J gene: TRBJ2-1
clone size: NA
V gene: TRBV10-1

CDR3 protein: CASSLDGWSWFF
CDR3 DNA: TGTGCCAGCAGCTTAGACGGGTGGTCTTGGTTCTTC
D gene: NA
J gene: TRBJ2-1
clone size: NA
V gene: TRBV7-9

CDR3 protein: CASSPTVTGASPETQYF
CDR3 DNA: TGCGCCAGCAGCCCTACCGTCACAGGGGCGAGCCCGGAGACCCAGTACTTC
D gene: TRBD1
J gene: TRBJ2-5
clone size: NA
V gene: TRBV5-1

CDR3 protein: CASSYIGRGDAEQYF
CDR3 DNA: TGTGCCAGCAGTTACATCGGGAGGGGGGACGCCGAGCAGTACTTC
D gene: TRBD2
J gene: TRBJ2-7
clone size: NA
V gene: TRBV6-5

CDR3 protein: CASIPQGTSLLNQPQHF
CDR3 DNA: TGTGCCAGCATACCTCAAGGGACTTCTTTGCTTAATCAGCCCCAGCATTTT
D gene: NA
J gene: TRBJ1-5
clone size: NA
V gene: TRBV28

CDR3 protein: CASSESASRGFF
CDR3 DNA: TGTGCCAGCAGTGAATCGGCTAGTCGGGGTTTCTTT
D gene: NA
J gene: TRBJ1-1
clone size: NA
V gene: TRBV2

CDR3 protein: CASSPNPQSGELFF
CDR3 DNA: TGTGCTAGCAGCCCGAATCCTCAGTCCGGGGAGCTGTTTTTT
D gene: NA
J gene: TRBJ2-2
clone size: NA
V gene: TRBV7-7

CDR3 protein: CASSLLEKQFF
CDR3 DNA: TGTGCCAGCAGTTTATTAGAGAAGCAGTTCTTC
D gene: NA
J gene: TRBJ2-1
clone size: once
V gene: TRBV27

CDR3 protein: CASSTADRLSGNTIYF
CDR3 DNA: TGTGCCAGCAGCACTGCCGACAGGCTCTCTGGAAACACCATATATTTT
D gene: NA
J gene: TRBJ1-3
clone size: NA
V gene: TRBV5-8

CDR3 protein: CASSSGTGPYNEQFF
CDR3 DNA: TGTGCCAGCAGCTCCGGGACAGGGCCCTACAATGAGCAGTTCTTC
D gene: TRBD1
J gene: TRBJ2-1
clone size: NA
V gene: TRBV27

CDR3 protein: CASSIVESGETQYF
CDR3 DNA: TGTGCCAGTAGTATTGTGGAGAGCGGGGAGACCCAGTACTTC
D gene: NA
J gene: TRBJ2-5
clone size: NA
V gene: TRBV19

CDR3 protein: CASSQVGSRESSYNEQFF
CDR3 DNA: TGTGCCAGCAGCCAAGTTGGCTCGCGGGAAAGCTCCTACAATGAGCAGTTCTTC
D gene: NA
J gene: TRBJ2-1
clone size: NA
V gene: TRBV4-2

CDR3 protein: CASSVARSASPGNTIYF
CDR3 DNA: TGTGCCAGCAGCGTAGCGAGGTCAGCGTCGCCCGGAAACACCATATATTTT
D gene: NA
J gene: TRBJ1-3
clone size: NA
V gene: TRBV9

CDR3 protein: CASSLDRGRVGELFF
CDR3 DNA: TGTGCCAGCAGCTTAGACAGGGGGCGGGTCGGGGAGCTGTTTTTT
D gene: TRBD1
J gene: TRBJ2-2
clone size: NA
V gene: TRBV11-2

CDR3 protein: CASSLGGQFSYGYTF
CDR3 DNA: TGTGCCAGCAGTCTAGGGGGACAGTTTTCCTATGGCTACACCTTC
D gene: TRBD1
J gene: TRBJ1-2
clone size: NA
V gene: TRBV27

CDR3 protein: CASEGGGQPQHF
CDR3 DNA: TGTGCCAGCGAAGGGGGCGGTCAGCCCCAGCATTTT
D gene: TRBD1
J gene: TRBJ1-5
clone size: NA
V gene: TRBV19

CDR3 protein: CASRTRGRGPEQYF
CDR3 DNA: TGTGCCAGCAGAACCAGGGGGCGCGGTCCCGAGCAGTACTTC
D gene: TRBD1
J gene: TRBJ2-7
clone size: NA
V gene: TRBV28

CDR3 protein: CASSFGSNTEAFF
CDR3 DNA: TGTGCCAGCAGCTTTGGGAGTAACACTGAAGCTTTCTTT
D gene: NA
J gene: TRBJ1-1
clone size: NA
V gene: TRBV7-9

CDR3 protein: CASSLFRGDSPLHF
CDR3 DNA: TGCGCCAGCAGCTTGTTCAGGGGGGATTCACCCCTCCACTTT
D gene: TRBD1
J gene: TRBJ1-6
clone size: NA
V gene: TRBV5-1

CDR3 protein: CASSLEVQGYSGELFF
CDR3 DNA: TGTGCCAGCAGTTTAGAAGTCCAGGGGTACAGCGGGGAGCTGTTTTTT
D gene: NA
J gene: TRBJ2-2
clone size: NA
V gene: TRBV28

CDR3 protein: CASSLTSGSYEQYF
CDR3 DNA: TGCGCCAGCAGCTTGACCAGCGGGAGTTACGAGCAGTACTTC
D gene: TRBD2
J gene: TRBJ2-7
clone size: NA
V gene: TRBV5-1

CDR3 protein: CASSQQGVNTEAFF
CDR3 DNA: TGCGCCAGCAGCCAACAGGGTGTGAACACTGAAGCTTTCTTT
D gene: NA
J gene: TRBJ1-1
clone size: few
V gene: TRBV4-1

CDR3 protein: CASSRPGLSGAQGETQYF
CDR3 DNA: TGTGCCAGCAGCCGCCCCGGCCTTTCTGGAGCGCAGGGAGAGACCCAGTACTTC
D gene: NA
J gene: TRBJ2-5
clone size: NA
V gene: TRBV28